This T cell receptor beta chain is from a study of lymphopenia after photon versus proton radiotherapy. Concerning this clone: Antigen specificity is unknown.

The table came from immunoSEQ multiplex PCR; TCRdb's copy has only in-frame clones and leaves some out. The repertoire consists of tens of thousands of clones, with about 80% occurring once and the leading ten covering under 25%. Study-wide findings and caveats: After lymphocyte nadir, photon-treated repertoires showed oligoclonal expansion, especially CD8+ Temra. Authors raise, but do not show, better survival with proton therapy. Photon-treated patients lost naive T cells and TCR diversity; proton-treated stayed stable.

The sequencing used peripheral blood, collected from a patient treated with proton-based radiotherapy. This receptor was taken from a woman aged 70-85 years with pancreatic cancer.

DNA of the CDR3: TGTGCCAGCAGCTTAGTGGGACTTAACAATGAGCAGTTCTTC. Protein sequence: CASSLVGLNNEQFF. This rearrangement joins TRBV11-3 to TRBJ2-1; a weak D match, TRBD2 (6 bases). The germline V gene encodes CDR1 SGHNT and CDR2 YENEEA. V gave up 1 base and J gave up 5 bases, with 9 bases separating them. The CDR3 runs to 14 residues.